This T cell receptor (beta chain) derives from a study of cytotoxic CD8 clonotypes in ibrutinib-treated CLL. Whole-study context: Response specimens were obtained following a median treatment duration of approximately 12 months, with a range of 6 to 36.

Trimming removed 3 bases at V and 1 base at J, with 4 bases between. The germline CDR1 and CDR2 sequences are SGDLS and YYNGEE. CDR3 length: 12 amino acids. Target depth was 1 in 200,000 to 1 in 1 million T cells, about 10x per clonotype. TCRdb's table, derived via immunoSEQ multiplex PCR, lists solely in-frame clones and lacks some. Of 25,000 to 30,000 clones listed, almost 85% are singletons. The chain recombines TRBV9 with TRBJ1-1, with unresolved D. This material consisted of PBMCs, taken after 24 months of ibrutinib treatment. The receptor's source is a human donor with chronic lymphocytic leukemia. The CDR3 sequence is CASSGQNTEAFF. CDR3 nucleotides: TGTGCCAGCAGCGGACAGAACACTGAAGCTTTCTTT.